The TCR beta chain under discussion was sequenced for a study of regulatory T cells in long-lasting Graves disease. Study-level findings and limits: The study found TRBV28, TRBJ1-2 and TRBJ2-5 favored in persistent disease.

Time point given: newly diagnosed GD, antithyroid drugs for less than 3 months. Extracted RNA from PBMCs served as the source of the TCR library. V was pared by 0 bases and J by 2 bases, with 19 bases between. CDR1 and CDR2 from the germline V gene are SGHNT and YYREEE (reference sequence). The CDR3 is made up of 18 amino acids. TCR beta libraries were built with iRepertoire HTBI primers and Arm-PCR of CDR3 regions. Each CDR3 protein is one row after TCRdb ran MiXCR on the multiplex PCR reads. The data contain 450,000 to 700,000 distinct CDR3 sequences, roughly 14% of them singletons. This clonotype was seen repeatedly, ten times or more. Its specificity is not known. The sample also formed part of further work on T cells in Graves' hyperthyroidism and ophthalmopathy. This second study notes: During a first-round RT-PCR of the TCR CDR3, the HTBI primer set was used. Blood also held most thyroid clonotypes expanded beyond 0.001.

This chain joins TRBV5-4 and TRBJ2-3; a possible D gene is TRBD2 (7 bases). The receptor was derived from a man aged 25 to 40 with Graves disease. Sequenced material: peripheral blood mononuclear cells (PBMCs), taken at new diagnosis, from a patient treated with antithyroid drugs. The CDR3 DNA follows: TGTGCCAGCAGCTTGGGGGAGGGCACCGGGACAAACACAGATACGCAGTATTTT. Its protein product is CASSLGEGTGTNTDTQYF.